One sample yielded the 18 T cell receptor beta chains listed below, sequenced in a study of cytomegalovirus exposure and HLA in healthy donors. The repertoire was sequenced with immunoSEQ multiplex PCR; TCRdb's copy has only in-frame clones and lacks some. The sample has about 110,000 clones; around nine tenths are singletons. The sequencing input was PBMCs. The receptors were sampled from a woman under 30 in good health and CMV-seronegative.

The chain recombines TRBV5-6 with TRBJ2-1; the match to TRBD2 covers 8 bases. The CDR3 totals 13 residues. V was clipped by 0 bases and J by 8 bases; unmatched bases: 1. Looked up from germline, CDR1 is SGHDT and CDR2 is YYEEEE. This chain's CDR3 is CASSLGTSYEQFF. The CDR3 coding sequence is TGTGCCAGCAGCTTGGGGACTAGCTATGAGCAGTTCTTC.

The chain employs TRBV27 and TRBJ2-3, with 9 bases aligning to TRBD2. This CDR3 is 16 amino acids long. Trimming cost V 7 bases and J 0 bases; bases outside gene matches: 8. The germline V gene encodes CDR1 MNHEY and CDR2 SMNVEV (reference sequence). CDR3 sequence (DNA): TGTGCCAGCAAGAAGCGGGGGGTTCCGAGCACAGATACGCAGTATTTT. It translates to CASKKRGVPSTDTQYF.

The chain is built from TRBV6-1 and TRBJ1-1; 7 bases agree with TRBD1. The germline V gene has CDR1 MNHNS and CDR2 SASEGT. The CDR3 is 16 amino acids. Trimming took 8 bases from V and 1 from J; bases not matched to a gene: 13. In DNA, the CDR3 is TGTGCCAGCGGTGTAAAGGGGGCCTCAAAGAACACTGAAGCTTTCTTT. Residues: CASGVKGASKNTEAFF.

The chain employs TRBV27 and TRBJ1-2; 7 nucleotides line up with TRBD1. CDR1 is MNHEY and CDR2 is SMNVEV in the germline V gene (reference sequence). This CDR3 has 12 residues. With 5 bases clipped from V and 7 bases from J, the junction kept 4 bases outside the gene matches. The CDR3: CASSAYRGGYTF. CDR3 in DNA: TGTGCCAGCAGTGCCTACAGGGGTGGCTACACCTTC.

The V and J genes are TRBV6-4 and TRBJ2-7; no clear D gene. Germline V gives CDR1 MRHNA, CDR2 SNTAGT. Trimming cost V 7 bases and J 4 bases, with 11 bases left between them. There are 12 residues in the CDR3. The DNA of the CDR3 is TGTGCCAGCAAAGAACGCAGGTACGAGCAGTACTTC. It encodes CASKERRYEQYF.

The V call is TRBV5-6, the J call TRBJ2-7; 10 bases agree with TRBD1. CDR3 size: 15 residues. The V segment lost 5 bases and the J segment 5 bases; nucleotides outside the gene matches: 10. Germline V gives CDR1 SGHDT, CDR2 YYEEEE. Here the CDR3 DNA reads TGTGCCAGCAGTCCCGGGACAGGGGTCTTGCACGAGCAGTACTTC. It specifies CASSPGTGVLHEQYF. The whole variable domain, filled in from reference TRBV5-6 and TRBJ2-7, reads DAGVTQSPTHLIKTRGQQVTLRCSPKSGHDTVSWYQQALGQGPQFIFQYYEEEERQRGNFPDRFSGHQFPNYSSELNVNALLLGDSALYLCASSPGTGVLHEQYFGPGTRLTVT.

The V gene is TRBV4-2, the J gene TRBJ2-2; 11 bases line up with TRBD1. The CDR3 runs to 16 residues. Unmatched junction bases numbered 7, after V lost 4 bases and J lost 6 bases. Germline CDR1 LGHNA, CDR2 YNFKEQ. Written as DNA, the CDR3 is TGTGCCAGCAGCCGTGGACAGGGGGCTAAGTCCGGGGAGCTGTTTTTT. Amino acids: CASSRGQGAKSGELFF.

The CDR3 sequence is CASSHGHSNTGELFF. In nucleotides, the CDR3 is TGCGCCAGCAGCCACGGACACTCGAACACCGGGGAGCTGTTTTTT. The genes are TRBV4-3 and TRBJ2-2; tentatively, D is TRBD1 (5 bases). This CDR3 is built from 15 residues. Germline V lookup: CDR1 LGHNA, CDR2 YSLEER. Trimming removed 3 bases at V and 0 bases at J, with 8 bases between.

This rearrangement joins TRBV9 to TRBJ2-2; 7 bases map to TRBD2. This CDR3 spans 16 amino acids. The ends lost 4 bases at V and 2 bases at J; junction bases unmatched: 8. The germline CDR1 and CDR2 sequences are SGDLS and YYNGEE. The CDR3 nucleotides read TGTGCCAGCAGCTCCGAGGTAGCGGGCAACACCGGGGAGCTGTTTTTT. Translated, it gives CASSSEVAGNTGELFF.

V gene TRBV18 combines with J gene TRBJ1-5; possibly TRBD1 for D (6 bases). This CDR3 contains 15 residues. Germline lookup yields CDR1 KGHSH and CDR2 LQKENI. The V end lost 3 bases, the J end lost 8 bases, and 17 bases lay between the germline ends. The CDR3 loop is CASSPGRGVQEPQHF. The CDR3 region has the DNA TGTGCCAGCTCACCGGGCAGGGGAGTGCAGGAGCCCCAGCATTTT.

The CDR3 protein is CASSPASGSWNEQFF. The CDR3 bases are TGTGCCAGCAGCCCCGCTAGCGGGAGTTGGAATGAGCAGTTCTTC. V is TRBV9 and J is TRBJ2-1, with TRBD2 matching 10 bases. The V and J ends lost 4 bases and 7 bases, in that order; junction bases with no gene match: 8. This CDR3 has 15 amino acids. The germline V gene has CDR1 SGDLS and CDR2 YYNGEE.

This rearrangement joins TRBV7-9 to TRBJ1-5; D not resolved. CDR1 is SEHNR, CDR2 FQNEAQ, per germline (reference sequence). The CDR3 is made up of 14 amino acids. V was clipped by 5 bases and J by 2 bases, with 10 bases between them. Here the CDR3 DNA reads TGTGCCAGCAGCCTGACCCAGGGCAATCAGCCCCAGCATTTT. This codes for CASSLTQGNQPQHF.

The chain couples TRBV6-5 to TRBJ1-1; the D is unclear. Per the germline V gene, CDR1 is MNHEY and CDR2 is SVGAGI. The CDR3 runs 14 residues. Trimming took 4 bases from V and 3 from J, leaving 12 bases between them. CDR3 protein: CASSSGGLHTEAFF. The CDR3 DNA reads as TGTGCCAGCAGTTCGGGAGGCCTCCACACTGAAGCTTTCTTT.

Remarks on this clone: This specimen includes other DNA sequences encoding the same CDR3. This chain links TRBV18 with TRBJ2-1; 10 bases line up with TRBD2. CDR3 length: 15 amino acids. V trimming: 4 bases; J trimming: 3 bases; junction bases outside the gene matches: 3. Germline V gene sequence: CDR1 KGHSH, CDR2 LQKENI. CDR3 residues: CASSQLAGVYNEQFF. The CDR3 nucleotides read TGTGCCAGCTCACAGCTAGCGGGAGTCTACAATGAGCAGTTCTTC. Supplemented by reference TRBV18 and TRBJ2-1, the full variable domain reads NAGVMQNPRHLVRRRGQEARLRCSPMKGHSHVYWYRQLPEEGLKFMVYLQKENIIDESGMPKERFSAEFPKEGPSILRIQQVVRGDSAAYFCASSQLAGVYNEQFFGPGTRLTVL.

This chain links TRBV2 with TRBJ2-1, with D possibly being TRBD2 (7 bases). The V end was cut by 2 bases, the J end by 4 bases, with 15 bases between. Germline loops: CDR1 SNHLY, CDR2 FYNNEI. CDR3 length: 16 amino acids. The CDR3 loop reads CASSERGTKAYNEQFF. The CDR3 region has the DNA TGTGCCAGCAGTGAAAGGGGGACTAAGGCTTACAATGAGCAGTTCTTC. The full variable domain, completed using reference TRBV2 and TRBJ2-1, is EPEVTQTPSHQVTQMGQEVILRCVPISNHLYFYWYRQILGQKVEFLVSFYNNEISEKSEIFDDQFSVERPDGSNFTLKIRSTKLEDSAMYFCASSERGTKAYNEQFFGPGTRLTVL.

The sample holds one count of this clone. This CDR3 is also generated by other DNA sequences in the sample. This chain connects TRBV9 to TRBJ2-1, with a possible D match to TRBD1 (6 bases). The V end lost 0 bases, the J end lost 1 base, and 8 bases lay between the germline ends. Germline V gives CDR1 SGDLS, CDR2 YYNGEE. The CDR3 totals 15 residues. The CDR3 nucleotides read TGTGCCAGCAGCGTAGGAGGGGGATCCTACAATGAGCAGTTCTTC. This sequence encodes CASSVGGGSYNEQFF.

The chain recombines TRBV19 with TRBJ1-2; D perhaps matches TRBD1 (6 bases). Germline values: CDR1 LNHDA, CDR2 SQIVND (reference sequence). V was pared by 9 bases and J by 0 bases, with 17 bases between. This CDR3 is 15 amino acids long. The CDR3 DNA is TGTGCCAGCACCGGTCCAGGGGTGGCTAACTATGGCTACACCTTC. As protein: CASTGPGVANYGYTF.

The V call is TRBV7-6, the J call TRBJ2-2, with a tentative D call TRBD1 (5 bases). Trimming stripped 2 bases from V and 7 bases from J, with 8 bases between. In germline, CDR1 is SGHVS, CDR2 FNYEAQ. The CDR3 is made up of 13 amino acids. CDR3 nucleotide sequence: TGTGCCAGCAGCTTAAGACAGAGCGGGGAGCTGTTTTTT. This gives the protein CASSLRQSGELFF.